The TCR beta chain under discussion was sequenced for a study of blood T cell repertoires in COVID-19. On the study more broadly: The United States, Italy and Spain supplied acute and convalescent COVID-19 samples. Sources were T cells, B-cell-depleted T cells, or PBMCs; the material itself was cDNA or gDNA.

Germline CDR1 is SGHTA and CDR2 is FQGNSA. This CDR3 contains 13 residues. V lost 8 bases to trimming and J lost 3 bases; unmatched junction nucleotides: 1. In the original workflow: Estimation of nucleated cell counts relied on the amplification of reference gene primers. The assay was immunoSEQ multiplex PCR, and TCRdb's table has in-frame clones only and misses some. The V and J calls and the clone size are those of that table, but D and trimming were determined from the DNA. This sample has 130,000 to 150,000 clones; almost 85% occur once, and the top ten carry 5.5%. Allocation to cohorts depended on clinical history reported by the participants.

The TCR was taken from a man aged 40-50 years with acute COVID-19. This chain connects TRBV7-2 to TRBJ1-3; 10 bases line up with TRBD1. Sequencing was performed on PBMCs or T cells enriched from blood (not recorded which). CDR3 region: CASGTGVGNTIYF. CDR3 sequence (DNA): TGTGCCAGCGGGACAGGGGTTGGAAACACCATATATTTT.